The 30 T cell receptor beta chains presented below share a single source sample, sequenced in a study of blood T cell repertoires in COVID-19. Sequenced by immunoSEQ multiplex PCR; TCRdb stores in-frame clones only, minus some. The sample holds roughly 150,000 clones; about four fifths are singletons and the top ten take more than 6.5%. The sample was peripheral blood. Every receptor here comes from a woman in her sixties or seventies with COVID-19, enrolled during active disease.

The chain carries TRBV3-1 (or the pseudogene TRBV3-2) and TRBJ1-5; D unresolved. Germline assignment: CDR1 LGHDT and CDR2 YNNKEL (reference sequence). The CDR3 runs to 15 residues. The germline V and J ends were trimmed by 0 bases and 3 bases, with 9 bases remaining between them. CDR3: CASSQDIGSNQPQHF. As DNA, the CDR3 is TGTGCCAGCAGCCAAGATATTGGCTCCAATCAGCCCCAGCATTTT.

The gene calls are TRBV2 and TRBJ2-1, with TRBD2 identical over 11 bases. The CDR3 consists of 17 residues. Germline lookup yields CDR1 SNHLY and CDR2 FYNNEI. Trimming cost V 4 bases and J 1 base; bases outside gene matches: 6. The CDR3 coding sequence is TGTGCCAGCAGTGTTACTAGCGGGAGAATGTCCTACAATGAGCAGTTCTTC. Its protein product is CASSVTSGRMSYNEQFF.

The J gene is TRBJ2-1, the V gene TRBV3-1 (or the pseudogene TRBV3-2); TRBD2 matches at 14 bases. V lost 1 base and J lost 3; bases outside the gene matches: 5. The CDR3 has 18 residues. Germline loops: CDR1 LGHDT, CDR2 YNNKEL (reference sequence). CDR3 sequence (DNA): TGTGCCAGCAGCCAAGCAAGACTAGCGGGAGGGCTCTACAATGAGCAGTTCTTC. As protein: CASSQARLAGGLYNEQFF.

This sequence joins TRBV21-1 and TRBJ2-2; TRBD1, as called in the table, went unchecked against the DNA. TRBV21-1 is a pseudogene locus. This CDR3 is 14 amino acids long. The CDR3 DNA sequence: TGTCCTCAGCAGGGGGGCGAGAACACCGGGGAGCTGTTTTTT. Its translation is CPQQGGENTGELFF.

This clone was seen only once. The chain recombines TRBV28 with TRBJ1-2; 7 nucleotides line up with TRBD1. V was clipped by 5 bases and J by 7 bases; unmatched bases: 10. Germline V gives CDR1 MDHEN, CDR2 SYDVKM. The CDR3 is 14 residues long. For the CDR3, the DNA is TGTGCCAGCAGTACTACAGGGGTTTGGACTGGCTACACCTTC. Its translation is CASSTTGVWTGYTF.

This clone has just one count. The DNA for the CDR3 is TGCGCCAGCAGCTTGGCGACAGGGATGGGCACTGAAGCTTTCTTT. This codes for CASSLATGMGTEAFF. This chain uses TRBV5-1 with TRBJ1-1; 7 nucleotides align to TRBD1. The germline V gene has CDR1 SGHRS and CDR2 YFSETQ. CDR3 length: 15 residues. V shed 0 bases and J 4 bases; nucleotides not matched to a gene: 6.

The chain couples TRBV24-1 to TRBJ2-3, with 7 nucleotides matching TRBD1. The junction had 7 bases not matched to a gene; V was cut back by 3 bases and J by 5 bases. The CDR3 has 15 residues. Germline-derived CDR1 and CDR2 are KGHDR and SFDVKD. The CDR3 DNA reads TGTGCCACCAGTGATCTACAGGGGTCAAGAGATACGCAGTATTTT. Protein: CATSDLQGSRDTQYF.

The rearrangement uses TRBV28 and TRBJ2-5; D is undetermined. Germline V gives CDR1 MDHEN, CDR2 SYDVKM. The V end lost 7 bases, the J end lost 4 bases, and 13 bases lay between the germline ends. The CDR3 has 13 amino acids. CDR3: CASKLFAGETQYF. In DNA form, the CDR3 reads TGTGCCAGCAAGCTCTTCGCAGGAGAGACCCAGTACTTC.

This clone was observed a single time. The CDR3, as DNA: TGTGCCATCAGTGAGCCTCCGTCCGCGCAGGGAGGGGATGGCTACACCTTC. This gives the protein CAISEPPSAQGGDGYTF. This chain uses TRBV10-3 with TRBJ1-2; maybe TRBD1 (5 bases). The CDR3 runs 17 residues. V lost 2 bases and J lost 6, with 22 bases in between. Germline CDR1 ENHRY, CDR2 SYGVKD.

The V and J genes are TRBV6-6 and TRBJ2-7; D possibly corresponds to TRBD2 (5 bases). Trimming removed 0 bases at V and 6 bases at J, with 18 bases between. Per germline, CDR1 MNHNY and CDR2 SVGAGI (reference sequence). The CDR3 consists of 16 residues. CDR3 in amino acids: CASSYSQMGGFSEQYF. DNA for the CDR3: TGTGCCAGCAGTTACTCACAGATGGGCGGGTTTTCCGAGCAGTACTTC.

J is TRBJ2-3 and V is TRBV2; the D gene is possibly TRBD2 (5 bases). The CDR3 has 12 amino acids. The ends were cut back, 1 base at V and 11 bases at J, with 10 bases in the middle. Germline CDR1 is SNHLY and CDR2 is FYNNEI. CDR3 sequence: CASSEGAGMQYF. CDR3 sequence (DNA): TGTGCCAGCAGTGAAGGCGCCGGGATGCAGTATTTT.

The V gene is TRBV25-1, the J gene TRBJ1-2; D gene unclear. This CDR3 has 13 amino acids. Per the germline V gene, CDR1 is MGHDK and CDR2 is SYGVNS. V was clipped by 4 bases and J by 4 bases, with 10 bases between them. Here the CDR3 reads CASSGSGLYGYTF. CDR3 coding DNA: TGTGCCAGCAGTGGGAGCGGCCTCTATGGCTACACCTTC.

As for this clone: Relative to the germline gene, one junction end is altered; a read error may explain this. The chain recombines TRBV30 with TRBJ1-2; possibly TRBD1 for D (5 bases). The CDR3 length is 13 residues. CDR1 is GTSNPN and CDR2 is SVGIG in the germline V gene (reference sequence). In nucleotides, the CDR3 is TGTGCCCGGAGTCCAAGGGGTACCTATGGCTACACCTTC. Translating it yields CARSPRGTYGYTF. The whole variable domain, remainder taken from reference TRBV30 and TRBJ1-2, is SQTIHQWPATLVQPVGSPLSLECTVEGTSNPNLYWYRQAAGRGLQLLFYSVGIGQISSEVPQNLSASRPQDRQFILSSKKLLLSDSGFYLCARSPRGTYGYTFGSGTRLTVV.

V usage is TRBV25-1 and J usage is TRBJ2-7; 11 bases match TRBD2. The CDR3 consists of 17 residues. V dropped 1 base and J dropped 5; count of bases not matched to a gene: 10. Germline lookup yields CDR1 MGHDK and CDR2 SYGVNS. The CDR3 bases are TGTGCCAGCAGTGAATTACTAGCGGGAGAGGTTGAGCACGAGCAGTACTTC. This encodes CASSELLAGEVEHEQYF.

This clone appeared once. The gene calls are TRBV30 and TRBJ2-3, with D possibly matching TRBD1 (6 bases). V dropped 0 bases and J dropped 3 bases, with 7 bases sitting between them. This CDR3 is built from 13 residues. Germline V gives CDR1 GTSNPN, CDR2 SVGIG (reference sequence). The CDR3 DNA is TGTGCCTGGAGTGTACAGGGAACAGATACGCAGTATTTT. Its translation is CAWSVQGTDTQYF.

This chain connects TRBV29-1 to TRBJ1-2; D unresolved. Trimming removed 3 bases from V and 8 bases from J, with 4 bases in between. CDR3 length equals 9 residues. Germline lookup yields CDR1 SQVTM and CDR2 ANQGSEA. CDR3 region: CSVDPGYTF. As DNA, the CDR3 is TGCAGCGTTGATCCGGGCTACACCTTC.

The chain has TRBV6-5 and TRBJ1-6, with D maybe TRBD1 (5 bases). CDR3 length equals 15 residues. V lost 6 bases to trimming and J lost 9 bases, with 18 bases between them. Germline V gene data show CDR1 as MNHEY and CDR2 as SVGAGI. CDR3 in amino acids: CASSHNQGDSSPLHF. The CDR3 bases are TGTGCCAGCAGCCACAATCAGGGTGACAGTTCACCCCTCCACTTT.

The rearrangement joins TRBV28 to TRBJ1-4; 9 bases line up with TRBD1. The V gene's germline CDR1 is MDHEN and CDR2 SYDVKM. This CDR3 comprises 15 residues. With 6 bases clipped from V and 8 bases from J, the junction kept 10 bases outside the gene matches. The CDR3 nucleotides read TGTGCCAGCAGCAGGGACAGGGCTCAGTGGGAAAAACTGTTTTTT. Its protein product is CASSRDRAQWEKLFF.

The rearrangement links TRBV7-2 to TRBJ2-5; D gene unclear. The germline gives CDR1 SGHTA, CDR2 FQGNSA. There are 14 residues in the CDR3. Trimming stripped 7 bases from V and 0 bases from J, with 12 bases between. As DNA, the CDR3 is TGTGCCAGCACTAGAGACGTGTACCAAGAGACCCAGTACTTC. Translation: CASTRDVYQETQYF.

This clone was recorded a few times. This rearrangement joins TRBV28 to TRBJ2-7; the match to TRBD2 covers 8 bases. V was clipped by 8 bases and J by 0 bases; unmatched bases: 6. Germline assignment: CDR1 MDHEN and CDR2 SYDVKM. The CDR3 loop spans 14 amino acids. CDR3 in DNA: TGTGCCAGCCTAGCGGGCATTAACTCCTACGAGCAGTACTTC. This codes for CASLAGINSYEQYF.

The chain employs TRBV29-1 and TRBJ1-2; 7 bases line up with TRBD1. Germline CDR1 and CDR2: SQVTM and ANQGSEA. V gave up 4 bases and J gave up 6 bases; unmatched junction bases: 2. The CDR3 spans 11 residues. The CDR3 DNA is TGCAGCGTTGTCAGGGGGGATGGCTACACCTTC. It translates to CSVVRGDGYTF. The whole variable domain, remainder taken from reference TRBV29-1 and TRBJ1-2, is SAVISQKPSRDICQRGTSLTIQCQVDSQVTMMFWYRQQPGQSLTLIATANQGSEATYESGFVIDKFPISRPNLTFSTLTVSNMSPEDSSIYLCSVVRGDGYTFGSGTRLTVV.

CDR3 coding DNA: TGTGCCACCAGTGGAAACTTACAGGGATTAAATGAAAAACTGTTTTTT. Translating gives CATSGNLQGLNEKLFF. The chain uses TRBV24-1 and TRBJ1-4, with D possibly being TRBD1 (6 bases). The CDR3 contains 16 residues. The germline gives CDR1 KGHDR, CDR2 SFDVKD. Trimming pared 5 bases from V and 5 bases from J, leaving 17 bases between.

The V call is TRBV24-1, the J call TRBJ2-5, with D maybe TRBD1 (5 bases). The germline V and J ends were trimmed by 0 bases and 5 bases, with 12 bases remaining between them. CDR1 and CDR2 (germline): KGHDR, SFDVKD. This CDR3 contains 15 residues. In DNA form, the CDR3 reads TGTGCCACCAGTGATTTGGGGCAGGGTGGCGAGACCCAGTACTTC. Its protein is CATSDLGQGGETQYF.

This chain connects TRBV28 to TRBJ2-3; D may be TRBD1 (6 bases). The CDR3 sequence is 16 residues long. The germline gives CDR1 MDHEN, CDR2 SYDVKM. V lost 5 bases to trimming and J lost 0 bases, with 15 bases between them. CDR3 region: CASSPRQVRSTDTQYF. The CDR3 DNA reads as TGTGCCAGCAGTCCCAGACAGGTACGGAGCACAGATACGCAGTATTTT.

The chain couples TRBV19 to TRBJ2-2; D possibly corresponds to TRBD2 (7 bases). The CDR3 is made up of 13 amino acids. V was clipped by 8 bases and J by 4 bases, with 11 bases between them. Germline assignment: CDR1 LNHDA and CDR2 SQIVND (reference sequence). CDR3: CASRGGGTGELFF. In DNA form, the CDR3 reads TGTGCCAGTCGAGGGGGGGGCACCGGGGAGCTGTTTTTT. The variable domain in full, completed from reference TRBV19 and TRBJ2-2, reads DGGITQSPKYLFRKEGQNVTLSCEQNLNHDAMYWYRQDPGQGLRLIYYSQIVNDFQKGDIAEGYSVSREKKESFPLTVTSAQKNPTAFYLCASRGGGTGELFFGEGSRLTVL.

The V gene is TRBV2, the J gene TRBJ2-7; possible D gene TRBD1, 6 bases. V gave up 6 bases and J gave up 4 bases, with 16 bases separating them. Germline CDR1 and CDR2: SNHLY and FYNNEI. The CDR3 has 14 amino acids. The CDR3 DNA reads TGTGCCAGCAGGGGGGCCTCGGGCCCTTACGAGCAGTACGTC. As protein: CASRGASGPYEQYV.

In DNA form, the CDR3 reads TGTGCCAGCAGCTCCCCTAGGACAGGGGTGGACAGCGAGCAGTACTTC. Translated: CASSSPRTGVDSEQYF. The V gene is TRBV11-1, the J gene TRBJ2-7, with TRBD1 matching over 9 bases. This CDR3 region has 16 residues. Germline V CDR1 and CDR2: SGHAT, FQDESV (reference sequence). V trimming: 4 bases; J trimming: 6 bases; junction bases outside the gene matches: 13. The full variable domain, in which reference TRBV11-1 and TRBJ2-7 provide the parts outside the CDR3, is EAEVAQSPRYKITEKSQAVAFWCDPISGHATLYWYRQILGQGPELLVQFQDESVVDDSQLPKDRFSAERLKGVDSTLKIQPAELGDSAMYLCASSSPRTGVDSEQYFGPGTRLTVT.

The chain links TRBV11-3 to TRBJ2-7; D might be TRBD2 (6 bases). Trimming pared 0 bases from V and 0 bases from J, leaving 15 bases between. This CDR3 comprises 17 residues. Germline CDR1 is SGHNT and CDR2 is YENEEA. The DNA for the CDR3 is TGTGCCAGCAGCTTAGATTGGCTCGGCGGGGACTCCTACGAGCAGTACGTC. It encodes CASSLDWLGGDSYEQYV.

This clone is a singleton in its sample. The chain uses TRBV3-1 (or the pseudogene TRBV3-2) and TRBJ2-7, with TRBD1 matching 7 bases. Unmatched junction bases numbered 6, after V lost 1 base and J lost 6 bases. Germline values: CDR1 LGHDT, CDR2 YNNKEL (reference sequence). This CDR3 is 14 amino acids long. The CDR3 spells CASSQADRDGEQYF. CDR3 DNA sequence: TGTGCCAGCAGCCAAGCCGACAGGGATGGCGAGCAGTACTTC.

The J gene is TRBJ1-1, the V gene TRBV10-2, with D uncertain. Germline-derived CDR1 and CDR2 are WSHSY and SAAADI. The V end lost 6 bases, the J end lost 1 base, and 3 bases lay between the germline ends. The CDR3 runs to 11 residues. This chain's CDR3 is CASSGNTEAFF. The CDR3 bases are TGCGCCAGCAGCGGGAACACTGAAGCTTTCTTT.